The 32 T cell receptor beta chains listed next were all sequenced from one sample in a study of human T cells and chemical hapten exposure. TCRdb itself ran the RACE reads through MiXCR, one entry per CDR3 protein. Of 200,000 to 300,000 distinct CDR3 sequences listed, 7% to 10% were seen once; the top ten hold over 2%. Time point reported: pre-sensitization, week 0. Treatment: therapeutic diphenylcyclopropenone sensitization with weekly scalp DPC. The sample in question was whole blood, obtained in connection with sensitization to the hapten diphenylcyclopropenone (DPC). The receptors shown here come from a woman in her thirties or forties with alopecia areata. Some clones in this sample may be carry-over from other donors' samples.

This sequence joins TRBV3-1 and TRBJ1-4; D is undetermined. This CDR3 has 15 amino acids. Germline V CDR1 and CDR2: LGHDT, YNNKEL (reference sequence). The V end was cut by 0 bases, the J end by 0 bases, with 5 bases between. The CDR3 DNA reads as TGTGCCAGCAGCCAAGATTTGGCAACTAATGAAAAACTGTTTTTT. Translated: CASSQDLATNEKLFF.

The chain is built from TRBV20-1 and TRBJ2-1; 9 nucleotides align to TRBD2. The CDR3 sequence is 16 residues long. The ends lost 6 bases at V and 0 bases at J; junction bases unmatched: 9. CDR1 is DFQATT, CDR2 SNEGSKA, per germline (reference sequence). CDR3 sequence reads: CSATPAGGLSYNEQFF. The CDR3 coding sequence is TGCAGTGCCACCCCAGCGGGAGGACTCTCCTACAATGAGCAGTTCTTC.

This clonotype was seen more than once but under ten times. The chain joins TRBV20-1 to TRBJ2-1; 8 positions agree with TRBD2. CDR1 is DFQATT, CDR2 SNEGSKA, per germline (reference sequence). V was pared by 7 bases and J by 3 bases, with 14 bases of the junction left unmatched. This CDR3 comprises 16 residues. The CDR3 DNA reads as TGCAGTGGAACCTTACTAGCGGCAGGGAACTACAATGAGCAGTTCTTC. It specifies CSGTLLAAGNYNEQFF.

This clonotype was seen a handful of times. The chain has TRBV20-1 and TRBJ2-7; the D gene is possibly TRBD2 (6 bases). V lost 5 bases and J 5 bases, leaving 19 bases between the germline ends. The CDR3 is made up of 14 amino acids. Germline V lookup: CDR1 DFQATT, CDR2 SNEGSKA (reference sequence). The CDR3 protein is CSARRTIRDHEQYF. The CDR3 nucleotides are TGCAGTGCTCGACGGACTATTCGGGACCACGAGCAGTACTTC.

The chain combines TRBV5-1 with TRBJ2-3, with TRBD1 matching over 7 bases. This CDR3 region has 14 residues. The V gene end was trimmed by 4 bases and the J gene end by 3 bases; junction bases not matched to a gene: 5. CDR1 is SGHRS, CDR2 YFSETQ, per germline. In DNA, the CDR3 is TGCGCCAGCAGCGGGGGACAGTGGACAGATACGCAGTATTTT. Amino acids: CASSGGQWTDTQYF.

V usage is TRBV20-1 and J usage is TRBJ2-7; D remains ambiguous. The CDR3 has 11 residues. V was cut by 5 bases and J by 9 bases, with 14 bases left in between. Germline V gene lookup returns CDR1 DFQATT and CDR2 SNEGSKA (reference sequence). The CDR3 DNA reads TGCAGTGCTCCCGACCTACGGGCGCAGTACTTC. Translation gives CSAPDLRAQYF.

The chain is built from TRBV28 and TRBJ2-1; 8 bases line up with TRBD2. Germline V lookup: CDR1 MDHEN, CDR2 SYDVKM. This CDR3 has 16 residues. The ends lost 3 bases at V and 5 bases at J; junction bases unmatched: 9. The CDR3 region has the DNA TGTGCCAGCAGTTTTTGGGCTAGCGGGTTAAACAATGAGCAGTTCTTC. This sequence encodes CASSFWASGLNNEQFF.

The gene calls are TRBV11-2 and TRBJ2-1; D remains unclear. V shed 3 bases and J shed 5 bases, with 5 bases lying between them. This CDR3 has 12 amino acids. Germline V gene data show CDR1 as SGHAT and CDR2 as FQNNGV. CDR3 loop: CASSFSHNEQFF. As DNA, the CDR3 is TGTGCCAGCAGCTTTAGCCACAATGAGCAGTTCTTC.

The rearrangement uses TRBV4-3 and TRBJ2-3; D unclear. V lost 3 bases and J 0 bases, leaving 13 bases between the germline ends. This CDR3 comprises 16 residues. Germline CDR1 and CDR2: LGHNA and YSLEER. The CDR3, as DNA: TGCGCCAGCAGCCACCAAGAGGCCCCCAGCACAGATACGCAGTATTTT. Its translation: CASSHQEAPSTDTQYF.

The chain recombines TRBV28 with TRBJ1-1; TRBD1 aligns across 9 bases. The CDR3 runs 15 residues. The germline gives CDR1 MDHEN, CDR2 SYDVKM. Trimming cost V 6 bases and J 9 bases; bases outside gene matches: 14. The CDR3 DNA is TGTGCCAGCAGATCCCCACCGGGACAGGGAATGAAAGCTTTCTTT. Translation gives CASRSPPGQGMKAFF. Full variable domain (outside the CDR3, taken from reference TRBV28 and TRBJ1-1): DVKVTQSSRYLVKRTGEKVFLECVQDMDHENMFWYRQDPGLGLRLIYFSYDVKMKEKGDIPEGYSVSREKKERFSLILESASTNQTSMYLCASRSPPGQGMKAFFGQGTRLTVV.

This clonotype was seen a few times. This chain links TRBV6-5 with TRBJ1-5; D is unresolved. V lost 0 bases and J 7 bases, leaving 10 bases between the germline ends. Per the germline V gene, CDR1 is MNHEY and CDR2 is SVGAGI. This CDR3 has 14 residues. The CDR3 DNA reads TGTGCCAGCAGTTACTCTCTGGAGGGCCAGCCCCAGCATTTT. It specifies CASSYSLEGQPQHF.

The chain has TRBV28 and TRBJ2-7, with D hard to call. V dropped 6 bases and J dropped 8 bases, with 14 bases sitting between them. The CDR3 consists of 12 residues. Per the germline V gene, CDR1 is MDHEN and CDR2 is SYDVKM. CDR3 sequence reads: CASSPPLRKQYF. CDR3 nucleotide sequence: TGTGCCAGCAGCCCTCCCTTAAGGAAGCAGTACTTC.

This clonotype showed up just a few times. The V gene is TRBV27, the J gene TRBJ2-3; 8 nucleotides match TRBD1. The CDR3 loop spans 16 amino acids. V lost 0 bases to trimming and J lost 5 bases; unmatched junction nucleotides: 7. The V gene's germline CDR1 is MNHEY and CDR2 SMNVEV (reference sequence). The CDR3 coding sequence is TGTGCCAGCAGTTTATCGGGGCAGGGGGCAGGAGATACGCAGTATTTT. Its protein product is CASSLSGQGAGDTQYF.

The V gene is TRBV27, the J gene TRBJ2-2; TRBD2 matches at 13 bases. Per germline, CDR1 MNHEY and CDR2 SMNVEV (reference sequence). The CDR3 contains 16 residues. V lost 8 bases to trimming and J lost 7 bases; unmatched junction nucleotides: 10. CDR3 amino acids: CASGNRRTSGSGELFF. The CDR3, as DNA: TGTGCCAGCGGAAACCGGAGGACTAGCGGGAGCGGGGAGCTGTTTTTT.

This clonotype was seen a few times. The chain recombines TRBV28 with TRBJ2-7, with TRBD1 matching over 10 bases. This CDR3 contains 12 residues. After removal of 8 bases from V and 2 bases from J, the junction contained 0 bases not matched to a gene. Germline CDR1 reads MDHEN; CDR2 reads SYDVKM. The CDR3 nucleotides are TGTGCCAGCGGACAGGGGGCCTACGAGCAGTACTTC. It codes for CASGQGAYEQYF.

The chain combines TRBV27 with TRBJ1-1, with TRBD1 matching 12 bases. The V gene end was trimmed by 5 bases and the J gene end by 4 bases; junction bases not matched to a gene: 11. CDR1 is MNHEY, CDR2 SMNVEV, per germline (reference sequence). This CDR3 is 17 amino acids long. CDR3 region: CASSIGTGGARTTEAFF. CDR3 nucleotides: TGTGCCAGCAGTATAGGGACAGGGGGCGCAAGGACCACTGAAGCTTTCTTT.

This clonotype was counted a few times. CDR3 in DNA: TGTGCCAGCAGTACCCGAGACAGTCCTCCCCAGTTCTTC. It encodes CASSTRDSPPQFF. The chain is built from TRBV6-5 and TRBJ2-1; the D gene is possibly TRBD1 (5 bases). CDR1 and CDR2 from the germline V gene are MNHEY and SVGAGI. The V end was cut by 5 bases, the J end by 13 bases, with 18 bases between. There are 13 residues in the CDR3.

In DNA, the CDR3 is TGTGCCAGCAGTCGAGTGAACACTGAAGCTTTCTTT. Residues: CASSRVNTEAFF. The genes are TRBV27 and TRBJ1-1; D ambiguous. Germline V gene sequence: CDR1 MNHEY, CDR2 SMNVEV (reference sequence). With 5 bases removed from V and 0 bases from J, the gap between germline ends came to 4 bases. This CDR3 comprises 12 residues.

The CDR3 nucleotides read TGCAGTGCAAAGAATCCGGGGACGGGAACCGGGGAGCTGTTTTTT. This gives the protein CSAKNPGTGTGELFF. The chain joins TRBV20-1 to TRBJ2-2; D may correspond to TRBD1 or TRBD2 (5 bases each). The V end was cut by 6 bases, the J end by 5 bases, with 19 bases between. CDR1 is DFQATT and CDR2 is SNEGSKA in the germline V gene (reference sequence). The CDR3 has 15 amino acids.

The CDR3 is CASSQAGFPGYTF. The CDR3 DNA reads TGCGCCAGCAGCCAAGCAGGGTTTCCAGGCTACACCTTC. This chain links TRBV4-1 with TRBJ1-2, with D possibly matching TRBD1 (5 bases). Germline CDR1 and CDR2: MGHRA and YSYEKL. There are 13 residues in the CDR3. Trimming shortened V by 1 base and J by 8 bases, and 11 bases separated the two germline ends.

CDR3 coding DNA: TGTGCCAGCAGCTTGTTGACTGAAAAACTGTTTTTT. It codes for CASSLLTEKLFF. The chain is built from TRBV11-2 and TRBJ1-4; D remains unclear. Germline V lookup: CDR1 SGHAT, CDR2 FQNNGV. V dropped 3 bases and J dropped 7 bases, with 6 bases sitting between them. This CDR3 spans 12 amino acids.

This clonotype has a count of ten or more. This rearrangement joins TRBV28 to TRBJ2-7, with unresolved D. In germline, CDR1 is MDHEN, CDR2 SYDVKM. The CDR3 extends over 12 amino acids. With 5 bases removed from V and 3 bases from J, the gap between germline ends came to 8 bases. CDR3 residues: CASSKVSYEQYF. The CDR3, as DNA: TGTGCCAGCAGTAAAGTTAGCTACGAGCAGTACTTC.

This clonotype came up many times. The rearrangement links TRBV7-2 to TRBJ2-1; TRBD2 matches at 9 bases. The germline V gene encodes CDR1 SGHTA and CDR2 FQGNSA. Losses at the gene ends were 5 bases for V and 8 bases for J; bases not matched to a gene: 10. This CDR3 has 15 amino acids. CDR3 sequence: CASSPGLALRDEQFF. CDR3 DNA: TGTGCCAGCAGCCCGGGACTAGCCCTTCGCGATGAGCAGTTCTTC.

The CDR3 loop is CASSIGGAYEQYF. The CDR3 nucleotides read TGTGCCAGCAGCATCGGGGGTGCCTACGAGCAGTACTTC. This chain links TRBV28 with TRBJ2-7; maybe TRBD2 (6 bases). V was shortened by 6 bases and J by 2 bases, with 11 bases between the two germline ends. This CDR3 is built from 13 residues. Germline CDR1 MDHEN, CDR2 SYDVKM.

In its sample, this clonotype was seen many times. The V gene is TRBV10-3, the J gene TRBJ2-5; D ambiguous. There are 11 residues in the CDR3. V lost 11 bases and J 5 bases, leaving 12 bases between the germline ends. The germline CDR1 and CDR2 sequences are ENHRY and SYGVKD. The CDR3 region is CAHSPGETQYF. In nucleotides, the CDR3 is TGTGCCCATTCCCCGGGTGAGACCCAGTACTTC.

This sequence joins TRBV7-9 and TRBJ2-7; no clear D. V lost 6 bases and J 2 bases, leaving 2 bases between the germline ends. The germline gives CDR1 SEHNR, CDR2 FQNEAQ (reference sequence). The CDR3 has 10 residues. The CDR3 nucleotides are TGTGCCAGCAGTCCCTACGAGCAGTACTTC. Its translation is CASSPYEQYF.

This clonotype was seen only a few times. The chain links TRBV7-9 to TRBJ1-2, with D tentatively TRBD1 (6 bases). The CDR3 covers 14 residues. Trimming stripped 3 bases from V and 1 base from J, with 9 bases between. The V gene's germline CDR1 is SEHNR and CDR2 FQNEAQ (reference sequence). In DNA, the CDR3 is TGTGCCAGCAGCTTCGGACAGTTTAACTATGGCTACACCTTC. Protein product: CASSFGQFNYGYTF.

This clonotype was counted only a few times. The chain is built from TRBV11-1 and TRBJ2-7, with D perhaps matching TRBD1 (6 bases). V was pared by 3 bases and J by 3 bases, with 12 bases between. The CDR3 has 14 amino acids. Germline CDR1 reads SGHAT; CDR2 reads FQDESV (reference sequence). In DNA, the CDR3 is TGTGCCAGCAGCTTGAACAGGGAGAACTACGAGCAGTACTTC. Translated, it gives CASSLNRENYEQYF.

This clonotype was observed at least ten times. This CDR3 is CASSSDGQGVTEAFF. The CDR3 coding sequence is TGCGCCAGCAGCTCAGACGGACAGGGCGTCACTGAAGCTTTCTTT. The J gene is TRBJ1-1, the V gene TRBV5-1; 8 bases agree with TRBD1. J gave up 4 bases and V 3 bases, and 8 bases lay outside the gene matches. In germline, CDR1 is SGHRS, CDR2 YFSETQ. The CDR3 is 15 amino acids.

The chain links TRBV6-6 to TRBJ1-5; no reliable D call. The CDR3 covers 15 residues. Germline values: CDR1 MNHNY, CDR2 SVGAGI (reference sequence). Trimming left V 2 bases short and J 7 bases short, with 15 bases between. CDR3 in DNA: TGTGCCAGCAGTTACCCGATTCTTGAAGAACAGCCCCAGCATTTT. Its protein product is CASSYPILEEQPQHF.

This clonotype appeared a few times. The V gene is TRBV7-2, the J gene TRBJ2-5; TRBD1 agrees at 8 bases. The CDR3 covers 14 residues. CDR1 and CDR2 (germline): SGHTA, FQGNSA. The J segment lost 5 bases and the V segment lost 5 bases, leaving 7 bases of the junction unmatched. CDR3 bases: TGTGCCAGCAGCCAAAACAGGGGGACGGAGACCCAGTACTTC. Translation: CASSQNRGTETQYF.

This clonotype was detected ten times or more. V usage is TRBV12-3 or TRBV12-4 and J usage is TRBJ1-3; D gene ambiguous. The V end lost 4 bases, the J end lost 0 bases, and 10 bases lay between the germline ends. CDR3 length: 15 residues. CDR3 amino acids: CASSSRFYSGNTIYF. CDR3 in DNA: TGTGCCAGCAGTTCTAGGTTCTACTCTGGAAACACCATATATTTT.